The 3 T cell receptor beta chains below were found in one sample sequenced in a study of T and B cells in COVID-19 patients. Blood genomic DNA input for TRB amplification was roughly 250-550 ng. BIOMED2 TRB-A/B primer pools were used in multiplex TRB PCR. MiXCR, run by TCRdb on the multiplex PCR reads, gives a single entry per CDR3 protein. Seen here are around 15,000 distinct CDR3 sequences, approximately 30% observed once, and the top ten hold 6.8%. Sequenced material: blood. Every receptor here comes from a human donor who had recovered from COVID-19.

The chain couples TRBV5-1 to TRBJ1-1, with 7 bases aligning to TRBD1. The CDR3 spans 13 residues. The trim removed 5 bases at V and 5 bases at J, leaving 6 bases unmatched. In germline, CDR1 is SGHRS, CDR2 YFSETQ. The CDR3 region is CASRRQGGTEAFF. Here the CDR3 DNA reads TGCGCCAGCAGAAGACAGGGAGGAACTGAAGCTTTCTTT.

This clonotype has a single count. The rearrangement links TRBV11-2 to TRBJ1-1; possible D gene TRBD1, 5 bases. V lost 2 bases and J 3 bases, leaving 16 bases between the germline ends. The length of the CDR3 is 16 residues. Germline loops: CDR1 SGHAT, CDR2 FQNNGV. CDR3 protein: CASSLLGGRLDTEAFF. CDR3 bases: TGTGCCAGCAGCTTACTGGGGGGTAGGTTAGACACTGAAGCTTTCTTT.

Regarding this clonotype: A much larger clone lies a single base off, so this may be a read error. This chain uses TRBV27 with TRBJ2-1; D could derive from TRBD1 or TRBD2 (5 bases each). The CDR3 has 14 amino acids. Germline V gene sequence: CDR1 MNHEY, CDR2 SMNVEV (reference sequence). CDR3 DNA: TGTGCCAGCGTTAAATGGGGGTTCTACAATGAGCAGGTCTTC. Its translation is CASVKWGFYNEQVF.